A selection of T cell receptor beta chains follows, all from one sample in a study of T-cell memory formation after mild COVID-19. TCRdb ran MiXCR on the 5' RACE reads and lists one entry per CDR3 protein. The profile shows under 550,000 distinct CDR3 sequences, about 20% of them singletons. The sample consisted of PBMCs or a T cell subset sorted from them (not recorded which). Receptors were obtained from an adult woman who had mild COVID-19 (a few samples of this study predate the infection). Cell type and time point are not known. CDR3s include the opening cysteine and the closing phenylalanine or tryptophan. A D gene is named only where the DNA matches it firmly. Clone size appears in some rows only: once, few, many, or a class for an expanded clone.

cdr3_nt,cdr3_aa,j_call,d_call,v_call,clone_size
TGTGCCAGCAGCGTAGACCGGAGAGGTAGCACAGATACGCAGTATTTT,CASSVDRRGSTDTQYF,TRBJ2-3,-,TRBV9,-
TGCAGCGTTGAGGGACTAGCGAACACCGGGGAGCTGTTTTTT,CSVEGLANTGELFF,TRBJ2-2,TRBD2,TRBV29-1,few
TGTGCCAGCAGTCCGATCCTAGCGGGAAGGGAGACAGATACGCAGTATTTT,CASSPILAGRETDTQYF,TRBJ2-3,TRBD2,TRBV6-2/TRBV6-3,-
TGTGCCAGCAGCTTAGCAGGGCGTCGGGAGACCCAGTACTTC,CASSLAGRRETQYF,TRBJ2-5,-,TRBV7-2,many
TGTGCCAGCAGTTCGACAGCTAACTATGGCTACACCTTC,CASSSTANYGYTF,TRBJ1-2,-,TRBV27,-
TGTGCCAGCAGTGAATTCACTGGGGCCAACGTCCTGACTTTC,CASSEFTGANVLTF,TRBJ2-6,-,TRBV6-1,-
TGTGCCACTGACCACGGGGGAAACGAGCAGTACTTC,CATDHGGNEQYF,TRBJ2-7,-,TRBV19,-
TGTGCCAGCAGTTTAGCGGGCAGGGAGGACTATGGCTACACCTTC,CASSLAGREDYGYTF,TRBJ1-2,-,TRBV27,-
TGCGCCAGCAGCGCTACCCTCGGGACTACGTACAATGAGCAGTTCTTC,CASSATLGTTYNEQFF,TRBJ2-1,TRBD2,TRBV5-1,-
TGCGCCAGCAGCCCAGGGAGCGGTCAGGCTAACTATGGCTACACCTTC,CASSPGSGQANYGYTF,TRBJ1-2,-,TRBV5-1,-
TGTGCCAGCAGCCAAGATGGGAGGGTTCAGACCCAGTACTTC,CASSQDGRVQTQYF,TRBJ2-5,TRBD2,TRBV3-1,-
TGCAGTGCTAGTAGAGGACAGGGGGCGGTCCTGGGTCAGCCCCAGCATTTT,CSASRGQGAVLGQPQHF,TRBJ1-5,TRBD1,TRBV20-1,many
TGTGCCACTCTCGCACAGGGGGAGGAATATAATTCACCCCTCCACTTT,CATLAQGEEYNSPLHF,TRBJ1-6,TRBD1,TRBV6-4,-
TGTGCCAGCAGCTTAAGGTCAAGGGCGGATGGCTACACCTTC,CASSLRSRADGYTF,TRBJ1-2,-,TRBV7-9,-
TGTGCCAGCAGTTATCGGACAGGGGCTCAGCCCCAGCATTTT,CASSYRTGAQPQHF,TRBJ1-5,TRBD1,TRBV6-5,few
TGTGCCAGCAGCGTCACCCCGAACACCGGGGAGCTGTTTTTT,CASSVTPNTGELFF,TRBJ2-2,-,TRBV9,many
TGTGCCAGCAGTACGGACAGGGTTGGCTATGGCTACACCTTC,CASSTDRVGYGYTF,TRBJ1-2,TRBD1,TRBV12-3/TRBV12-4,few
TGTGCCAGCAGCCTTCAGGGGACATCCGCCTACGAGCAGTACTTC,CASSLQGTSAYEQYF,TRBJ2-7,-,TRBV3-1,-